Listed here are 10 T cell receptor beta chains from one sample, sequenced in a study of post-analysis software for immune sequencing data. Unique molecular identifiers were present in the TCR beta cDNA libraries. Via MiXCR, TCRdb re-called the PCR reads, giving one row per CDR3 protein. The sample carries about 150,000 distinct CDR3 sequences, about 30% recorded once. These receptors lack a known antigen. Study-level results: Patients showed TRBV5-6, TRBV5-1 and TRBV20-1 among a few TRBV segments more frequent than in controls.

Sequencing was performed on blood. The receptors derive from a girl between 5 and 17 years old with multiple sclerosis.

In this sample, this clonotype turned up a few times. V gene TRBV7-9 combines with J gene TRBJ1-2, with D unresolved. Trimming left V 6 bases short and J 2 bases short, with 7 bases between. The CDR3 length is 12 residues. Germline lookup yields CDR1 SEHNR and CDR2 FQNEAQ (reference sequence). CDR3 residues: CASSASNYGYTF. DNA for the CDR3: TGTGCCAGCAGTGCCTCGAACTATGGCTACACCTTC.

As concerns this clonotype: Since a much larger clone is just one base distant, this may be a read error. V gene TRBV24-1 combines with J gene TRBJ1-2, with unresolved D. CDR3 length: 11 amino acids. The germline CDR1 and CDR2 sequences are KGHDR and SFDVKD. CDR3 in DNA: TGTGTCACCAGTGATGGGTATGGCTACACCTTC. Residues: CVTSDGYGYTF.

This clonotype has ten or more counts. One junction end does not reproduce the germline sequence, and a read error may be involved. The chain links TRBV7-7 to TRBJ2-5; 11 bases map to TRBD2. CDR3 length: 19 amino acids. Germline V gene lookup returns CDR1 SSHAT and CDR2 FNYEAQ (reference sequence). The CDR3 DNA follows: TGTGCTAGCAGCCGCCTCGGGACTAGCGGAGGGGCCCCTGGGGAGACCCAGTACTTC. This encodes CASSRLGTSGGAPGETQYF.

Details on this clonotype: A much more abundant neighbour one base away suggests this may be a read error. The CDR3 loop is CASRLQLATYEQYF. CDR3 in DNA: TGTGCCAGCAGGTTACAACTGGCGACCTACGAGCAGTACTTC. This chain joins TRBV12-3 or TRBV12-4 and TRBJ2-7, with unresolved D. The CDR3 length is 14 residues. The V and J ends lost 6 bases and 2 bases respectively, with 14 bases between them.

This rearrangement joins TRBV19 to TRBJ2-1, with 10 nucleotides matching TRBD2. Germline V gives CDR1 LNHDA, CDR2 SQIVND (reference sequence). The V segment lost 3 bases and the J segment 7 bases; nucleotides outside the gene matches: 9. This CDR3 spans 16 amino acids. CDR3: CASSIPIRAGGNEQFF. Here the CDR3 DNA reads TGTGCCAGTAGTATCCCCATAAGAGCGGGAGGGAATGAGCAGTTCTTC.

This clonotype has a single count. A read error may produce the germline difference seen at one junction end. The gene calls are TRBV6-6 and TRBJ2-3; D might be TRBD2 (6 bases). The germline gives CDR1 MNHNY, CDR2 SVGAGI (reference sequence). The CDR3 sequence is 15 residues long. Written as DNA, the CDR3 is TGTGCCAGCCGGGAGAGGGGAGGCGGCACAGATACGCAGGATTTC. Its translation is CASRERGGGTDTQDF.

The table lists this clonotype with many counts. This chain links TRBV7-2 with TRBJ2-1; D is ambiguous. Trimming removed 4 bases at V and 2 bases at J, with 12 bases between. The CDR3 contains 15 residues. From germline, CDR1 is SGHTA and CDR2 FQGNSA. CDR3 nucleotide sequence: TGTGCCAGCAGCTCCCACCAACCGCCCTACAATGAGCAGTTCTTC. It encodes CASSSHQPPYNEQFF. Combining the CDR3 with reference TRBV7-2 and TRBJ2-1 gives the whole variable domain GAGVSQSPSNKVTEKGKDVELRCDPISGHTALYWYRQSLGQGLEFLIYFQGNSAPDKSGLPSDRFSAERTGGSVSTLTIQRTQQEDSAVYLCASSSHQPPYNEQFFGPGTRLTVL.

Remarks on this clonotype: A read error may explain this, as a much larger clone is one base away. The chain has TRBV10-1 and TRBJ2-7; D is ambiguous. The last part of the DNA fits TRBJ2-5 better; the J call may be wrong. The CDR3 runs to 13 residues. In germline, CDR1 is WNHNN, CDR2 SYGVQD (reference sequence). CDR3 nucleotide sequence: TGCGCCAGCAGTGAGTCGCACCAAGGGACCCAGTACTTC. Its translation is CASSESHQGTQYF.

In the case of this clonotype: A much larger clonotype is one base distant, so this may be a read error. The rearrangement uses TRBV11-2 and TRBJ2-3; D uncertain. V was clipped by 5 bases and J by 8 bases, with 17 bases between them. CDR3 length equals 14 residues. Germline values: CDR1 SGHAT, CDR2 FQNNGV. CDR3 region: CASSLEASTRTQYF. Written as DNA, the CDR3 is TGTGCCAGCAGCCTCGAGGCTTCCACGCGTACGCAGTATTTT.

A remark on this clonotype: A much larger clone sits a single nucleotide away, making a read error possible. The V gene is TRBV18, the J gene TRBJ1-2; TRBD1 matches at 8 bases. Trimming cost V 4 bases and J 4 bases; bases outside gene matches: 2. Germline loops: CDR1 KGHSH, CDR2 LQKENI. The CDR3 totals 13 residues. DNA for the CDR3: TGTGCCAGCTCACAGGGGACAGGCTATGGCTACACCTTC. Translating gives CASSQGTGYGYTF.